Reported below is one T cell receptor (beta chain). The data are from a study of blood T cell repertoires in COVID-19. The overall study: Collection of acute and convalescent COVID-19 samples took place in the United States, Italy and Spain. Sample material is recorded as cDNA or gDNA derived from T cells, B-cell-depleted T cells, or PBMCs.

As originally analysed: Amplification with reference gene primers provided the estimates of nucleated cell counts. Assay used: immunoSEQ multiplex PCR; TCRdb lists only in-frame clones, some missing. The V and J calls and clone size come from that table; D and trimming were worked out from the DNA. The sample has around 260,000 clones; approximately 87% are singletons. Germline CDR1 and CDR2: MGHRA and YSYEKL. Trimming took 6 bases from V and 1 from J, leaving 13 bases between them. This CDR3 has 15 residues. Sequencing was performed on peripheral blood. This TCR derives from a woman aged 40-49 years who had recovered from COVID-19. The chain uses TRBV4-1 and TRBJ2-1, with D possibly being TRBD2 (6 bases). CDR3: CASRGVGRSYNEQFF. CDR3 in DNA: TGCGCCAGCAGGGGCGTGGGGAGGTCCTACAATGAGCAGTTCTTC.